This is a list of T cell receptor beta chains from one sample in a study of T cells in Graves' hyperthyroidism and ophthalmopathy. A single record per CDR3 protein comes from TCRdb applying MiXCR to the multiplex PCR reads. Seen here are around 55,000 distinct CDR3 sequences, less than 60% observed once, and the top ten hold about a tenth. Sequencing was performed on blood. The receptors originated from a woman aged 50 to 60 with Graves' ophthalmopathy. Both conserved end residues are part of each CDR3. A D gene is named only where the DNA matches it firmly. Clone size, where shown, is once, few, many, or a class for clones that have expanded.

size: -; V: TRBV7-3; D: TRBD1; J: TRBJ1-1; CDR3: CASSARGRLSEAFF; DNA: TGTGCCAGCAGCGCAAGGGGGCGCCTTTCTGAAGCTTTCTTT
size: -; V: TRBV5-1; D: TRBD1; J: TRBJ1-2; CDR3: CASSSGTANYGCTF; DNA: TGCGCCAGCAGCTCCGGGACAGCAAACTATGGCTGCACCTTT
size: many; V: TRBV5-1; D: -; J: TRBJ2-1; CDR3: CASSFPDNEQFF; DNA: TGCGCCAGCAGCTTTCCGGACAATGAGCAGTTCTTC
size: many; V: TRBV6-5; D: -; J: TRBJ2-1; CDR3: CASSPPGSSYNEQFF; DNA: TGTGCCAGCAGCCCACCGGGCAGCTCCTACAATGAGCAGTTCTTC
size: medium-sized; V: TRBV29-1; D: -; J: TRBJ1-5; CDR3: CSVVSGNQPQHF; DNA: TGCAGCGTTGTCAGTGGAAATCAGCCCCAGCATTTT
size: -; V: TRBV19; D: TRBD2; J: TRBJ2-1; CDR3: CASSAGTSNEQFF; DNA: TGTGCCAGTAGTGCCGGGACTAGCAATGAGCAGTTCTTC
size: many; V: TRBV20-1; D: TRBD2; J: TRBJ2-1; CDR3: CSASPGRAVEQFF; DNA: TGCAGTGCTTCCCCCGGGAGGGCCGTTGAGCAGTTCTTC
size: few; V: TRBV4-1; D: TRBD2; J: TRBJ2-1; CDR3: CASSLSPVGLAGREQFF; DNA: TGCGCCAGCAGCCTCAGCCCAGTAGGACTAGCGGGGCGGGAGCAGTTCTTC
size: many; V: TRBV9; D: -; J: TRBJ1-2; CDR3: CASSVGGGADYGYTF; DNA: TGTGCCAGCAGCGTAGGGGGGGGGGCAGACTATGGCTACACCTTC
size: -; V: TRBV29-1; D: TRBD1; J: TRBJ2-7; CDR3: CSVIIATGGAPPCSYEQYF; DNA: TGCAGCGTGATCATCGCGACAGGGGGTGCACCTCCGTGCTCCTACGAGCAGTACTTC
size: many; V: TRBV6-5; D: -; J: TRBJ2-7; CDR3: CASSYSTGYEQYF; DNA: TGTGCCAGCAGTTACTCAACGGGGTACGAGCAGTACTTC
size: many; V: TRBV10-3; D: -; J: TRBJ1-2; CDR3: CAISAVDPGNYGYTF; DNA: TGTGCCATCAGTGCCGTCGACCCGGGTAACTATGGCTACACCTTC
size: many; V: TRBV6-5; D: -; J: TRBJ1-6; CDR3: CASRGPGLSLHF; DNA: TGTGCCAGCAGGGGCCCAGGCCTTTCCCTCCACTTT
size: -; V: TRBV15; D: TRBD1; J: TRBJ1-5; CDR3: CATRDRIGSNQPQHF; DNA: TGTGCCACTCGGGACAGGATCGGGAGCAATCAGCCCCAGCATTTT
size: -; V: TRBV19; D: TRBD2; J: TRBJ2-3; CDR3: CASSWTSGGGTDTQYF; DNA: TGTGCCAGTAGTTGGACTAGCGGGGGGGGCACAGATACGCAGTATTTT
size: -; V: TRBV10-1; D: TRBD1; J: TRBJ1-2; CDR3: CASRPGQGNYGYTF; DNA: TGCGCCAGCAGACCGGGACAGGGAAACTATGGCTACACCTTC
size: many; V: TRBV5-1; D: -; J: TRBJ1-6; CDR3: CASSLDVPGENSPLHF; DNA: TGCGCCAGCAGCTTGGACGTCCCGGGGGAAAATTCACCCCTCCACTTT
size: -; V: TRBV19; D: TRBD2; J: TRBJ2-2; CDR3: CASSIIGLAGATGELFF; DNA: TGTGCCAGTAGTATTATAGGGCTAGCGGGAGCCACCGGGGAGCTGTTTTTT
size: many; V: TRBV6-5; D: -; J: TRBJ1-3; CDR3: CASRGRHSGNTIYF; DNA: TGTGCCAGCAGGGGCAGGCACTCTGGAAACACCATATATTTT
size: -; V: TRBV9; D: TRBD2; J: TRBJ2-1; CDR3: CAPSGAYNEQFF; DNA: TGTGCCCCTAGCGGTGCCTACAATGAGCAGTTCTTC
size: many; V: TRBV6-1; D: -; J: TRBJ2-2; CDR3: CASSGLLETGELFF; DNA: TGTGCCAGCAGTGGCCTACTAGAGACCGGGGAGCTGTTTTTT
size: -; V: TRBV6-5; D: -; J: TRBJ2-6; CDR3: CASNALVSAGANVLTF; DNA: TGTGCCAGCAACGCGCTCGTGAGCGCTGGGGCCAACGTCCTGACTTTC
size: -; V: TRBV25-1; D: -; J: TRBJ2-2; CDR3: CASSEASPRELFF; DNA: TGTGCCAGCAGTGAGGCTAGCCCCAGGGAGCTGTTTTTT
size: -; V: TRBV29-1; D: TRBD1; J: TRBJ1-4; CDR3: CSAEGQAPYF; DNA: TGCAGCGCTGAGGGACAGGCCCCCTATTTT
size: -; V: TRBV10-3; D: -; J: TRBJ1-6; CDR3: CAISETTGTDSPHHF; DNA: TGTGCCATCAGTGAAACCACTGGGACCGATTCACCCCACCACTTT
size: many; V: TRBV9; D: TRBD1; J: TRBJ2-1; CDR3: CASRARGTGGLDEQFF; DNA: TGTGCCAGCAGGGCCAGAGGGACAGGGGGCCTTGATGAGCAGTTCTTC
size: -; V: TRBV19; D: -; J: TRBJ2-6; CDR3: CAYSINKASGANILTF; DNA: TGTGCCTATAGCATAAACAAAGCCTCTGGGGCCAACATCCTGACATTC
size: -; V: TRBV18; D: TRBD1; J: TRBJ1-1; CDR3: CASSPGTGGLENTEAFF; DNA: TGTGCCAGCTCACCCGGGACAGGGGGCCTTGAGAACACTGAAGCTTTCTTT
size: -; V: TRBV12-5; D: -; J: TRBJ2-7; CDR3: CASGLADANGQYF; DNA: TGTGCTAGCGGTTTGGCCGACGCGAACGGGCAGTACTTC
size: many; V: TRBV5-1; D: TRBD2; J: TRBJ2-5; CDR3: CASSRGLAAQETQYF; DNA: TGCGCCAGCAGCCGGGGACTAGCGGCACAAGAGACCCAGTACTTC
size: many; V: TRBV3-1; D: -; J: TRBJ2-7; CDR3: CATEGKATEQYF; DNA: TGTGCCACCGAAGGTAAGGCGACCGAGCAGTACTTC
size: many; V: TRBV9; D: TRBD2; J: TRBJ2-1; CDR3: CASSVEGTSGGAGEQFF; DNA: TGTGCCAGCAGCGTAGAAGGCACTAGCGGGGGGGCGGGTGAGCAGTTCTTC
size: many; V: TRBV13; D: TRBD1; J: TRBJ2-7; CDR3: CASSSNRGSAYEQYF; DNA: TGTGCCAGCAGCTCTAACAGGGGTAGCGCCTACGAGCAGTACTTC
size: many; V: TRBV11-2; D: TRBD1; J: TRBJ1-3; CDR3: CASSLVDRAGNTIYF; DNA: TGTGCCAGCAGCTTAGTAGACAGGGCTGGAAACACCATATATTTT
size: many; V: TRBV5-1; D: -; J: TRBJ1-4; CDR3: CASSPSTPVGEKLFF; DNA: TGCGCCAGCAGCCCCTCGACACCCGTAGGTGAAAAACTGTTTTTT
size: -; V: TRBV10-3; D: -; J: TRBJ2-6; CDR3: CAISYLGSAGANVPTF; DNA: TGTGCCATCAGTTACTTGGGATCCGCTGGGGCCAACGTCCCGACTTTC
size: many; V: TRBV5-6; D: TRBD2; J: TRBJ2-3; CDR3: CASSFFSGREGADTQYF; DNA: TGTGCCAGCAGCTTCTTTAGCGGGAGGGAGGGCGCAGATACGCAGTATTTT
size: -; V: TRBV20-1; D: TRBD1; J: TRBJ2-1; CDR3: CSASDRGISTDTQFF; DNA: TGCAGTGCATCCGACAGGGGGATAAGCACAGATACGCAGTTCTTC
size: many; V: TRBV29-1; D: -; J: TRBJ2-7; CDR3: CSVATLGDYEQYF; DNA: TGCAGCGTTGCCACACTCGGGGACTACGAGCAGTACTTC
size: many; V: TRBV5-5; D: -; J: TRBJ2-1; CDR3: CASSLTGQGTYNEQFF; DNA: TGTGCCAGCAGCCTGACAGGTCAGGGGACTTACAATGAGCAGTTCTTC
size: -; V: TRBV5-1; D: -; J: TRBJ2-2; CDR3: CASSPSTPGELFF; DNA: TGCGCCAGCAGCCCCTCGACACCCGGGGAGCTGTTTTTT
size: -; V: TRBV6-2/TRBV6-3; D: TRBD2; J: TRBJ2-1; CDR3: CASRILAGGYNEQFF; DNA: TGTGCCAGCAGGATCCTAGCGGGGGGGTACAATGAGCAGTTCTTC
size: many; V: TRBV7-2; D: -; J: TRBJ1-1; CDR3: CASSLVRVRAFF; DNA: TGTGCCAGCAGCTTAGTCAGGGTGCGTGCTTTCTTT
size: many; V: TRBV12-5; D: -; J: TRBJ1-5; CDR3: CASVTYSNQPQHF; DNA: TGTGCTAGTGTCACGTACAGCAATCAGCCCCAGCATTTT
size: -; V: TRBV9; D: TRBD1; J: TRBJ2-2; CDR3: CASSATGANTGELLF; DNA: TGTGCCAGCAGTGCGACAGGGGCGAACACCGGGGAGCTGCTTTTT
size: many; V: TRBV20-1; D: -; J: TRBJ2-7; CDR3: CSARERPLPSYEQYF; DNA: TGCAGTGCTAGAGAGAGGCCCCTTCCTAGCTACGAGCAGTACTTC
size: many; V: TRBV2; D: -; J: TRBJ2-7; CDR3: CASRRNGPRGRTGKYEQYF; DNA: TGTGCCAGCAGAAGGAATGGTCCGAGGGGTCGGACCGGGAAATACGAGCAGTACTTC
size: -; V: TRBV7-2; D: -; J: TRBJ2-5; CDR3: CASSSEISGRGEAQYF; DNA: TGTGCTAGCAGCTCGGAGATTAGCGGCAGGGGGGAGGCCCAGTACTTC
size: once; V: TRBV9; D: TRBD1; J: TRBJ1-2; CDR3: CASRAGTGGSGYIF; DNA: TGTGCCAGCAGAGCCGGGACAGGGGGGTCTGGCTACATCTTC
size: -; V: TRBV6-1; D: -; J: TRBJ2-2; CDR3: CARVDGANTGELFF; DNA: TGTGCTAGAGTGGATGGAGCGAACACCGGGGAGCTGTTTTTT
size: -; V: TRBV5-1; D: TRBD1; J: TRBJ2-7; CDR3: CASSSGQESYEQYF; DNA: TGCGCCAGCAGCTCGGGACAGGAGTCCTACGAGCAGTACTTC
size: many; V: TRBV27; D: -; J: TRBJ2-3; CDR3: CASSFSSTQYF; DNA: TGTGCCAGCAGTTTCTCGAGTACGCAGTATTTT
size: -; V: TRBV20-1; D: TRBD1; J: TRBJ1-1; CDR3: CSATPPGQHTEAFF; DNA: TGCAGTGCTACTCCACCGGGACAGCACACTGAAGCTTTCTTT
size: many; V: TRBV6-2/TRBV6-3; D: -; J: TRBJ2-7; CDR3: CASIPRQRVYEQYF; DNA: TGTGCCAGCATTCCGAGACAAAGGGTCTACGAGCAGTACTTC
size: -; V: TRBV18; D: TRBD1; J: TRBJ1-1; CDR3: CASSPVGTDTEAFF; DNA: TGTGCCAGCTCACCAGTCGGGACAGACACTGAAGCTTTCTTT